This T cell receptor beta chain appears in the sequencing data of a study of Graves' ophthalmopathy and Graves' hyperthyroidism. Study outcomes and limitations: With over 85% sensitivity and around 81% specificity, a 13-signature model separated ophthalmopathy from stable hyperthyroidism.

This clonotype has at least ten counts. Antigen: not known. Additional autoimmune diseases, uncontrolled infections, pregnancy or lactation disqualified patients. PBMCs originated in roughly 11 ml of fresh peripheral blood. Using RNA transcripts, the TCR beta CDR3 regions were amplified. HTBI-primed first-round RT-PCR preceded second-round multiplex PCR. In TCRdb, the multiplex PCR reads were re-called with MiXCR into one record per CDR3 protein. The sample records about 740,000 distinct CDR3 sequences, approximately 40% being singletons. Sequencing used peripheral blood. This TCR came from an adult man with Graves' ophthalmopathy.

The CDR3 region is CASSFRGGSGELFF. CDR3 in DNA: TGTGCCAGCAGCTTTAGGGGAGGGTCGGGGGAGCTGTTTTTT. This chain joins TRBV7-9 and TRBJ2-2; 7 bases are shared with TRBD2. J gave up 8 bases and V 3 bases, and 6 bases lay outside the gene matches. The CDR3 loop spans 14 amino acids. Germline CDR1 is SEHNR and CDR2 is FQNEAQ (reference sequence).